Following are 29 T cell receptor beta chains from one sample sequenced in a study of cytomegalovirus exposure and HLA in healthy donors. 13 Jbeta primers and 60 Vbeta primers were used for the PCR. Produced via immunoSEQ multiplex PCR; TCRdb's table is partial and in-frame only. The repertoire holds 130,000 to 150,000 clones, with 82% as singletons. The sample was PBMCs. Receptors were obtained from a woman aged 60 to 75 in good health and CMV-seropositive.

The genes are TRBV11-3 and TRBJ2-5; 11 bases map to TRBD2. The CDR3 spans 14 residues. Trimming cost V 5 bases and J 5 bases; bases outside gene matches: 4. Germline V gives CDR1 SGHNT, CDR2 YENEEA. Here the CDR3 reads CASSVSGREETQYF. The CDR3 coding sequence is TGTGCCAGCAGCGTTAGCGGGAGGGAGGAGACCCAGTACTTC. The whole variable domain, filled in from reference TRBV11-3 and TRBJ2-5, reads EAGVVQSPRYKIIEKKQPVAFWCNPISGHNTLYWYLQNLGQGPELLIRYENEEAVDDSQLPKDRFSAERLKGVDSTLKIQPAELGDSAVYLCASSVSGREETQYFGPGTRLLVL.

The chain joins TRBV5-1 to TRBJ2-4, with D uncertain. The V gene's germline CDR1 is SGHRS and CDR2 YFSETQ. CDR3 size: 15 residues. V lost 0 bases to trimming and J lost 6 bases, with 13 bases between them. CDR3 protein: CASSLGNRRRNIQYF. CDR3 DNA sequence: TGCGCCAGCAGCTTGGGGAACCGACGGAGAAACATTCAGTACTTC.

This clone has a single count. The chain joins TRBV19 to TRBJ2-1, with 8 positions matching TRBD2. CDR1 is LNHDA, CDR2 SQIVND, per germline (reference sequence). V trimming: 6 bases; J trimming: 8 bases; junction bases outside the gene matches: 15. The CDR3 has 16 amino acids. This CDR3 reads CASSLGIAGLRHEQFF. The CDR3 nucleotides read TGTGCCAGTAGCCTCGGGATAGCGGGACTACGCCATGAGCAGTTCTTC.

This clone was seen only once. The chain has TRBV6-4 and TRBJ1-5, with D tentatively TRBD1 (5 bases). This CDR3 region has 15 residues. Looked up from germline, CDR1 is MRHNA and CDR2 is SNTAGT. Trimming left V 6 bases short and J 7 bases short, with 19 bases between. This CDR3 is CASSPEGNGGQPQHF. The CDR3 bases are TGTGCCAGCAGCCCCGAGGGTAACGGGGGACAGCCCCAGCATTTT.

The CDR3, as DNA: TGTGCCAGCAGACTAGCGGGGAGATACGAGCAGTACTTC. Its protein product is CASRLAGRYEQYF. The chain combines TRBV27 with TRBJ2-7; 10 nucleotides match TRBD2. J was trimmed by 4 bases and V by 6 bases; bases with no gene match: 3. Germline-derived CDR1 and CDR2 are MNHEY and SMNVEV (reference sequence). The CDR3 sequence is 13 residues long.

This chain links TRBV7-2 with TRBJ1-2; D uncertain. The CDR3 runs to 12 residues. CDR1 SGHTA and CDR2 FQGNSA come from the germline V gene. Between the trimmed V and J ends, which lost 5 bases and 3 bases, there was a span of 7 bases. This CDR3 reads CASSPDYYGYTF. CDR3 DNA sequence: TGTGCCAGCAGCCCTGACTACTATGGCTACACCTTC.

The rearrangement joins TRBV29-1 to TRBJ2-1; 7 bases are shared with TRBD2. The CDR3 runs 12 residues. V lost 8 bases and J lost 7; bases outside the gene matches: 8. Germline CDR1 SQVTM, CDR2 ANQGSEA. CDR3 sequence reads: CSSWEGWNEQFF. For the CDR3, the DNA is TGCAGCTCTTGGGAGGGCTGGAATGAGCAGTTCTTC.

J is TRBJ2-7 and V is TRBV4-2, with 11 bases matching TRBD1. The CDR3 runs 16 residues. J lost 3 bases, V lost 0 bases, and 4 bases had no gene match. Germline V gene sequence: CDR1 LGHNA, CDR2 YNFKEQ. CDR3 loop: CASSQDRGQGDYEQYF. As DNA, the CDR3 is TGTGCCAGCAGCCAAGATCGGGGACAGGGGGACTACGAGCAGTACTTC.

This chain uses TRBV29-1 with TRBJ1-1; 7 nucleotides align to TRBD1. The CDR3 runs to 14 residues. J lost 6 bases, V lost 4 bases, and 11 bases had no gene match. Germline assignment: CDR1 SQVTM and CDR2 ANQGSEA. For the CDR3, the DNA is TGCAGCGTTGGGGATAGGGGGCTGGTAGCTGAAGCTTTCTTT. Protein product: CSVGDRGLVAEAFF.

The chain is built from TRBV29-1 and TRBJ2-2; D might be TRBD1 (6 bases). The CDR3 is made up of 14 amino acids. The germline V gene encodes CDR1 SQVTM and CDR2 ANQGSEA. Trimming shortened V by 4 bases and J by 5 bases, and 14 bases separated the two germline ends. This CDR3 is CSVASQGETGELFF. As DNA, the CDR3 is TGCAGCGTTGCCTCACAGGGAGAGACCGGGGAGCTGTTTTTT.

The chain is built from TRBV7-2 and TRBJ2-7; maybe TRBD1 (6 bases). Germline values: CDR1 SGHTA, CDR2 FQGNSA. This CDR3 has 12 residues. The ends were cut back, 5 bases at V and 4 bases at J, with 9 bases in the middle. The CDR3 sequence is CASSRGWYEQYF. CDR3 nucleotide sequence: TGTGCCAGCAGCAGGGGGTGGTACGAGCAGTACTTC.

CDR3 residues: CASSVALQGDLYGYTF. The CDR3 DNA reads as TGTGCCAGCAGCGTAGCCCTTCAGGGGGACTTATATGGCTACACCTTC. The chain couples TRBV9 to TRBJ1-2; the match to TRBD1 covers 7 bases. This CDR3 has 16 residues. The J segment lost 5 bases and the V segment lost 0 bases, leaving 10 bases of the junction unmatched. CDR1 and CDR2 (germline): SGDLS, YYNGEE.

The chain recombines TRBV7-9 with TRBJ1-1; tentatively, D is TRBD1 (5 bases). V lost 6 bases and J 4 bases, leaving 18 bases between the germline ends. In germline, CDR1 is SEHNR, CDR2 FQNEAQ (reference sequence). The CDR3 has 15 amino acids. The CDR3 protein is CASSPNGQRSTEAFF. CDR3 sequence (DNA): TGTGCCAGCAGTCCAAATGGACAAAGGTCCACTGAAGCTTTCTTT.

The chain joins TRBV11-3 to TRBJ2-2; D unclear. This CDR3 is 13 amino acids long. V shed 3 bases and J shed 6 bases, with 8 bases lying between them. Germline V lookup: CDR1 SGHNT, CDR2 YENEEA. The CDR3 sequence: CASSFHNAGELFF. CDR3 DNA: TGTGCCAGCAGCTTCCACAACGCCGGGGAGCTGTTTTTT.

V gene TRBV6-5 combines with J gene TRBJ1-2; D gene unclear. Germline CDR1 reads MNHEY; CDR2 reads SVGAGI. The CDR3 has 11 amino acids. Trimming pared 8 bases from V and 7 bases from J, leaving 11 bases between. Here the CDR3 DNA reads TGTGCCAGCTTCGGTGCGGGTGGCTACACCTTC. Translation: CASFGAGGYTF.

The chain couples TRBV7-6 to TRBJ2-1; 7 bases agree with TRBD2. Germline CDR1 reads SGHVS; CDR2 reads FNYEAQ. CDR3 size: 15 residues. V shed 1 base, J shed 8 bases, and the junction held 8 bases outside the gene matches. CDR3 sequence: CASSLGGLNLDEQFF. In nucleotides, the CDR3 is TGTGCCAGCAGCTTAGGGGGACTAAACCTCGATGAGCAGTTCTTC.

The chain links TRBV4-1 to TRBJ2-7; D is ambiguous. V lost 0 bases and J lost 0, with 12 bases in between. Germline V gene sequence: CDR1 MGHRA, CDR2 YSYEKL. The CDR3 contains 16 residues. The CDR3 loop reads CASSQDIGYPSYEQYF. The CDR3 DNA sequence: TGCGCCAGCAGCCAAGACATCGGGTACCCCTCCTACGAGCAGTACTTC.

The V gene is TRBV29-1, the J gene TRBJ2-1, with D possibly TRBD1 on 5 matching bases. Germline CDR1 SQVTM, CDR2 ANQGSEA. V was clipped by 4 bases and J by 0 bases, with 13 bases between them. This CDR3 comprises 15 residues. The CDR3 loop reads CSVGMTASSYNEQFF. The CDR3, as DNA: TGCAGCGTTGGCATGACAGCCAGCTCCTACAATGAGCAGTTCTTC.

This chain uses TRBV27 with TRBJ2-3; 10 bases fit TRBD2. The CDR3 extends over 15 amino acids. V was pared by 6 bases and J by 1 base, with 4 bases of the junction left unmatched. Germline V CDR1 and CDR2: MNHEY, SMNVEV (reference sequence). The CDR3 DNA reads TGTGCCAGCAGAGCCCTAGCGGGAGGCACAGATACGCAGTATTTT. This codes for CASRALAGGTDTQYF.

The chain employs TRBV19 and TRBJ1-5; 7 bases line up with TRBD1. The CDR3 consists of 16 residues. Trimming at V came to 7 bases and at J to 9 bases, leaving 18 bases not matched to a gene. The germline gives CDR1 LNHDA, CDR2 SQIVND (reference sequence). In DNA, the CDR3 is TGTGCCAGTACCCCTACGACAGGGTCCGGTGGGGCGCCCCAGCATTTT. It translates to CASTPTTGSGGAPQHF.

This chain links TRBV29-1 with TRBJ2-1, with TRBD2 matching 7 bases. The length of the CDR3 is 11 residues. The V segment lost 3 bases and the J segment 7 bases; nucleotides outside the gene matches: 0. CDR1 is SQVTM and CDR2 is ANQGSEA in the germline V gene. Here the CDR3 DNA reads TGCAGCGTTGAGCGGGGGAATGAGCAGTTCTTC. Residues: CSVERGNEQFF.

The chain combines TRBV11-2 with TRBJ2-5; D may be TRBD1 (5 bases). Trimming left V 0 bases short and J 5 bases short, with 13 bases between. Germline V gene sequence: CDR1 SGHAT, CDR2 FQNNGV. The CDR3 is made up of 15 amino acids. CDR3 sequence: CASSLDSPGWETQYF. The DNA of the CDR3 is TGTGCCAGCAGCTTAGATTCACCAGGGTGGGAGACCCAGTACTTC.

The CDR3 coding sequence is TGTGCCTGGAGTCCCCTCCGGACAGAGACTTTCCAAGAGACCCAGTACTTC. This encodes CAWSPLRTETFQETQYF. The rearrangement uses TRBV30 and TRBJ2-5; weak D call: TRBD1 (6 bases). Germline V gene data show CDR1 as GTSNPN and CDR2 as SVGIG (reference sequence). Trimming stripped 2 bases from V and 1 base from J, with 20 bases between. CDR3 length: 17 residues.

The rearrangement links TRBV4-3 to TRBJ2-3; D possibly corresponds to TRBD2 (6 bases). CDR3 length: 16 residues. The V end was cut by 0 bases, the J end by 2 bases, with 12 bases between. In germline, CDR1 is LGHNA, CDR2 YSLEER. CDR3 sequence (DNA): TGCGCCAGCAGCCAAGACGAGCGGGCAGTCACAGATACGCAGTATTTT. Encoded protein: CASSQDERAVTDTQYF.

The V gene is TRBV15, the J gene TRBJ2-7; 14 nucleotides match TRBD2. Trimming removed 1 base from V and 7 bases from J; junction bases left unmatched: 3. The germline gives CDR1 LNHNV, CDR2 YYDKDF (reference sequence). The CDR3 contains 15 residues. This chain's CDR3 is CATSRGGLAGVEQYF. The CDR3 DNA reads TGTGCCACCAGCAGAGGGGGACTAGCGGGAGTTGAGCAGTACTTC.

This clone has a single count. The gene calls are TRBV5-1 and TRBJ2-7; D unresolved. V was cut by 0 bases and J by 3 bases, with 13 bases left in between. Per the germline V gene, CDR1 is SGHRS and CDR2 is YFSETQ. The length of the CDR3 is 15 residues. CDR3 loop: CASSLVGSSNYEQYF. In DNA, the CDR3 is TGCGCCAGCAGCTTGGTTGGCAGTTCAAACTACGAGCAGTACTTC.

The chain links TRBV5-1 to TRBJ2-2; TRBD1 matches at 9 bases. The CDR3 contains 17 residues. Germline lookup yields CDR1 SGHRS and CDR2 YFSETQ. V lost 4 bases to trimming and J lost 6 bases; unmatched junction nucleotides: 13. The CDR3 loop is CASSDWQGQGWSGELFF. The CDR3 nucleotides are TGCGCCAGCAGCGACTGGCAGGGACAGGGATGGTCCGGGGAGCTGTTTTTT.

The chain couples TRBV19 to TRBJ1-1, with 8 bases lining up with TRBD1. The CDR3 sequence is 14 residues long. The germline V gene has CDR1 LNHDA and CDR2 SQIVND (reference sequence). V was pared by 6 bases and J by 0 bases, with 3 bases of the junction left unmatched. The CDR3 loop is CASRWTGMNTEAFF. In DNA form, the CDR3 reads TGTGCCAGTAGGTGGACAGGGATGAACACTGAAGCTTTCTTT. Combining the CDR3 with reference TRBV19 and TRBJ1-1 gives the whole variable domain DGGITQSPKYLFRKEGQNVTLSCEQNLNHDAMYWYRQDPGQGLRLIYYSQIVNDFQKGDIAEGYSVSREKKESFPLTVTSAQKNPTAFYLCASRWTGMNTEAFFGQGTRLTVV.

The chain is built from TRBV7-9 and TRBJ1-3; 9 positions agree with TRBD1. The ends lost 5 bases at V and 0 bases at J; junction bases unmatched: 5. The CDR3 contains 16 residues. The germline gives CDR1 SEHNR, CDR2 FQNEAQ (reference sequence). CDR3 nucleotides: TGTGCCAGCAGCCCGGGACAGGGAGGCTCTGGAAACACCATATATTTT. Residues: CASSPGQGGSGNTIYF.